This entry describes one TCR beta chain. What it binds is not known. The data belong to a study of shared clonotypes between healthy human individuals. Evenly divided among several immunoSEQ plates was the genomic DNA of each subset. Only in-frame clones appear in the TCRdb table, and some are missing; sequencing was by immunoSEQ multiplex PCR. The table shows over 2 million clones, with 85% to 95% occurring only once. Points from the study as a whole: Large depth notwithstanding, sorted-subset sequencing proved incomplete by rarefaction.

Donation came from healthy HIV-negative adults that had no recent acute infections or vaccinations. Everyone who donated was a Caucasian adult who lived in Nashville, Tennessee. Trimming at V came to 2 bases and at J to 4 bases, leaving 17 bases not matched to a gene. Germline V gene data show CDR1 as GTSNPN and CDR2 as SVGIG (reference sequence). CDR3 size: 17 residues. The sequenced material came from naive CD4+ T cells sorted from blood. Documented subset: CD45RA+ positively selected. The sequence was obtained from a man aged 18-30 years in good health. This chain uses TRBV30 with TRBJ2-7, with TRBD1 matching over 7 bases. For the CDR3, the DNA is TGTGCCTGGAGTAGAGGGAAAATGCCCGGGACAGTGTACGAGCAGTACTTC. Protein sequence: CAWSRGKMPGTVYEQYF.